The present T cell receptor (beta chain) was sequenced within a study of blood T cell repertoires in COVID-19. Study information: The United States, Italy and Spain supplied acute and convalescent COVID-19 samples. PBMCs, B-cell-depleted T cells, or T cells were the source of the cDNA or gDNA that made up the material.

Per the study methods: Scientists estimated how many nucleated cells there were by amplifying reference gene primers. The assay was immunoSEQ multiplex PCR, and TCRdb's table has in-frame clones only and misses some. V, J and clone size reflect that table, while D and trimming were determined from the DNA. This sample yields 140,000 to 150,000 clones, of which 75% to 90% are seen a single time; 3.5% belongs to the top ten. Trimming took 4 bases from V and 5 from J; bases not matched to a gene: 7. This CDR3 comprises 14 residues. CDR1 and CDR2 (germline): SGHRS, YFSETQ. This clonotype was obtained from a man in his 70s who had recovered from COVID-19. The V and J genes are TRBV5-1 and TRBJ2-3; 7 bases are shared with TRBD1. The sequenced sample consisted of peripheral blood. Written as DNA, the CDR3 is TGCGCCAGCAGCAACGACAGGGTGGTAGATACGCAGTATTTT. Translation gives CASSNDRVVDTQYF.